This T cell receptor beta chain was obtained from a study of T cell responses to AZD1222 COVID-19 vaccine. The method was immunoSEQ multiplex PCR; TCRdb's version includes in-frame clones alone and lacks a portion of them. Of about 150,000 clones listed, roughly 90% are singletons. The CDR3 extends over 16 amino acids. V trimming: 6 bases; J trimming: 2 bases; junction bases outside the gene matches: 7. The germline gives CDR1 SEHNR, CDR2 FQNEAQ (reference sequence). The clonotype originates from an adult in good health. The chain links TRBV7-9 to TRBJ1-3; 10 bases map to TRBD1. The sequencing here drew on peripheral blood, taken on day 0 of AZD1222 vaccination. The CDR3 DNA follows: TGTGCCAGCAGAAATACCGGGACAGGGGCTGGAAACACCATATATTTT. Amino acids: CASRNTGTGAGNTIYF.